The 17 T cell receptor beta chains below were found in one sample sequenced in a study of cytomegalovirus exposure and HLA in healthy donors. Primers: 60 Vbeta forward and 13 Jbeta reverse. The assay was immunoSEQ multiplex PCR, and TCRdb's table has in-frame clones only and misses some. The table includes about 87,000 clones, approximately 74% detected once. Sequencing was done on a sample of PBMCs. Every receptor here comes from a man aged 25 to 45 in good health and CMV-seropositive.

The CDR3 nucleotides are TGTGCCAGCAGTTGGGACAGGGGACCGGGCGCTGAAGCTTTCTTT. Translation: CASSWDRGPGAEAFF. The chain combines TRBV7-3 with TRBJ1-1, with 10 nucleotides matching TRBD1. The CDR3 is 15 amino acids. Trimming cost V 6 bases and J 6 bases; bases outside gene matches: 10. CDR1 is SGHTA and CDR2 is FQGTGA in the germline V gene. The variable domain in full, with the rest retrieved from reference TRBV7-3 and TRBJ1-1, is GAGVSQTPSNKVTEKGKYVELRCDPISGHTALYWYRQSLGQGPEFLIYFQGTGAADDSGLPNDRFFAVRPEGSVSTLKIQRTERGDSAVYLCASSWDRGPGAEAFFGQGTRLTVV.

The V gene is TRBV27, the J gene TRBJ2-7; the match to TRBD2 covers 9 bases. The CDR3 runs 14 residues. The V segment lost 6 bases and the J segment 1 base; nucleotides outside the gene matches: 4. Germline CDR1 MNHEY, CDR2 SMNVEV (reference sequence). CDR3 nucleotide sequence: TGTGCCAGCAGGCTAGCGGGGCCTTCCTACGAGCAGTACTTC. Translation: CASRLAGPSYEQYF.

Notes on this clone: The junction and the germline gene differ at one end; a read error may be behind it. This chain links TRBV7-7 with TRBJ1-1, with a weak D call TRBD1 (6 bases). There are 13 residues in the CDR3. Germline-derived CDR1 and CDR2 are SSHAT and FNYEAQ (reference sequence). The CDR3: CASSPDRGAEAFF. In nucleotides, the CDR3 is TGTGCTAGCAGCCCGGACAGAGGGGCTGAAGCTTTCTTT.

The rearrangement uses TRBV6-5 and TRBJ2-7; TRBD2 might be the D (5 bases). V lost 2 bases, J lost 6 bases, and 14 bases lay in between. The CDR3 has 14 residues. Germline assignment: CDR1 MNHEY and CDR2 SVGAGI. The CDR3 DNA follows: TGTGCCAGCAGTTACACCGCAGGAGGACTCGAGCAGTACTTC. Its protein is CASSYTAGGLEQYF.

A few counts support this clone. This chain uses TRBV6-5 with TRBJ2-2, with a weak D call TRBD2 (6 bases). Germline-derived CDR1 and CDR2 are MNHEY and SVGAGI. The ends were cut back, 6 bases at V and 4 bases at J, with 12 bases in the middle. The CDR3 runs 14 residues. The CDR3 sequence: CASRTLATTGELFF. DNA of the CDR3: TGTGCCAGCAGGACCCTAGCGACCACCGGGGAGCTGTTTTTT.

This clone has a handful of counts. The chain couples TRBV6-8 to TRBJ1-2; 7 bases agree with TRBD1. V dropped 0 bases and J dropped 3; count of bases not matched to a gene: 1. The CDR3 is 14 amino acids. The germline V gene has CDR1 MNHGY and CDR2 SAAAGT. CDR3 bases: TGTGCCAGCAGTTACTCCACAGGGGACTATGGCTACACCTTC. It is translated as CASSYSTGDYGYTF.

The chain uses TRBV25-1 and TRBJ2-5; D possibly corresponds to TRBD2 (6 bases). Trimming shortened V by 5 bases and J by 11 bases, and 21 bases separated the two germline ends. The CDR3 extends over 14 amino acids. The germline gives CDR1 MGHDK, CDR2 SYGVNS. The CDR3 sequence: CASSTPASVGEQYF. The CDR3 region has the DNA TGTGCCAGCAGTACCCCGGCTAGCGTGGGTGAGCAGTACTTC.

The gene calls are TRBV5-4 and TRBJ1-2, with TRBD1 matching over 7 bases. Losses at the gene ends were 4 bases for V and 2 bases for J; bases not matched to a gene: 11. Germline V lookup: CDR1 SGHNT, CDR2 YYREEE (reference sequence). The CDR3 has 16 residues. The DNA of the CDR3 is TGTGCCAGCAGCCCCGGACAGGCAGAGGAAAACTATGGCTACACCTTC. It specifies CASSPGQAEENYGYTF.

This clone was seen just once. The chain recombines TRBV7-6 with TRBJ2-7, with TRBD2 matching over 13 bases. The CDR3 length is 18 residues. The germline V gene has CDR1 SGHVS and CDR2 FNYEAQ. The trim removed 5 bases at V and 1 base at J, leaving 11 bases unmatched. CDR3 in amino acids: CASSIESRTSGGSYEQYF. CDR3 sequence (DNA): TGTGCCAGCAGCATAGAGTCACGGACTAGCGGGGGATCCTACGAGCAGTACTTC.

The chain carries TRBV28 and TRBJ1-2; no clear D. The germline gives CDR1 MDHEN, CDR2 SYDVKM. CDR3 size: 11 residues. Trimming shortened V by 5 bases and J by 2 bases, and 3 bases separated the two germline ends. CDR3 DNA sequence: TGTGCCAGCAGTCAAAACTATGGCTACACCTTC. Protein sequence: CASSQNYGYTF.

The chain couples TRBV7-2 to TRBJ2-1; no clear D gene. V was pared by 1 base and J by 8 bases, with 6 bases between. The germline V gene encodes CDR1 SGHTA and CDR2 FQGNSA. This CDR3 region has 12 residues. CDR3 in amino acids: CASSLGAYEQFF. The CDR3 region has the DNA TGTGCCAGCAGCTTAGGGGCCTATGAGCAGTTCTTC.

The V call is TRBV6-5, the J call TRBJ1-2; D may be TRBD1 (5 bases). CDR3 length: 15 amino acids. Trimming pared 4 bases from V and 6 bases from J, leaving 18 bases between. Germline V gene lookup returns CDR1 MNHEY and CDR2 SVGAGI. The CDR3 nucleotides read TGTGCCAGCAGTTGGGCCGGGGGTTCTAGTCATGGCTACACCTTC. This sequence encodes CASSWAGGSSHGYTF.

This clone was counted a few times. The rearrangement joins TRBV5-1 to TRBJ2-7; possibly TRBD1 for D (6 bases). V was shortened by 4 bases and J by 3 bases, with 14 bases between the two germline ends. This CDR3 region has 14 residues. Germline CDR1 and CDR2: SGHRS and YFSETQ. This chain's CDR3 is CASSIETGNYEQYF. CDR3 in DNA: TGCGCCAGCAGCATAGAAACAGGGAACTACGAGCAGTACTTC.

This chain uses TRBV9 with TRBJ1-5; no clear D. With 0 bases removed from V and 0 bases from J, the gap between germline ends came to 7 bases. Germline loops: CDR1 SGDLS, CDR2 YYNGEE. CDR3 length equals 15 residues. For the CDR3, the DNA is TGTGCCAGCAGCGTAGGTCCAGATAGCAATCAGCCCCAGCATTTT. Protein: CASSVGPDSNQPQHF.

This CDR3 reads CASSIGFGTEAFF. The CDR3 DNA reads as TGTGCCAGCAGCATCGGTTTTGGCACTGAAGCTTTCTTT. The V gene is TRBV7-3, the J gene TRBJ1-1; D remains ambiguous. The CDR3 length is 13 residues. V was cut by 5 bases and J by 4 bases, with 11 bases left in between. Germline loops: CDR1 SGHTA, CDR2 FQGTGA.

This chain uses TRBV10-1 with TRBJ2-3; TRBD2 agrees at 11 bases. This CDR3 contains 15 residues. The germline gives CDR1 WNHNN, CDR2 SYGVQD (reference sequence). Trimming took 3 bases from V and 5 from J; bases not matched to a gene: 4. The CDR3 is CASSEASGGRDTQYF. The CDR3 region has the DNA TGCGCCAGCAGTGAAGCTAGCGGGGGGCGAGATACGCAGTATTTT.

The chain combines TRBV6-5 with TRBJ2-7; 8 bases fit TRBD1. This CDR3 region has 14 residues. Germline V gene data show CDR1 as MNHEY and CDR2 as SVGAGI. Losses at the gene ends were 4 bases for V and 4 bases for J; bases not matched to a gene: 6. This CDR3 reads CASSSRQGNYEQYF. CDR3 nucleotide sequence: TGTGCCAGCAGTTCTCGACAGGGGAATTACGAGCAGTACTTC.